This T cell receptor beta chain was observed in a study of cytomegalovirus exposure and HLA in healthy donors. PCR involved 60 Vbeta and 13 Jbeta primers. Data came from immunoSEQ multiplex PCR; TCRdb stores just in-frame clones and leaves some out. The table includes 190,000 or so clones, about 80% detected once. CDR1 SGHTA and CDR2 FQGTGA come from the germline V gene. Trimming left V 4 bases short and J 2 bases short, with 17 bases between. The CDR3 sequence is 16 residues long. The V call is TRBV7-3, the J call TRBJ1-1; D is possibly TRBD1 (6 bases). The sample taken for sequencing was PBMCs. The receptor was isolated from a boy aged 5-17 years in good health and CMV-seronegative. Written as DNA, the CDR3 is TGTGCCAGCAGCTATACAGGGAGAGTAGAAAACACTGAAGCTTTCTTT. Encoded protein: CASSYTGRVENTEAFF.